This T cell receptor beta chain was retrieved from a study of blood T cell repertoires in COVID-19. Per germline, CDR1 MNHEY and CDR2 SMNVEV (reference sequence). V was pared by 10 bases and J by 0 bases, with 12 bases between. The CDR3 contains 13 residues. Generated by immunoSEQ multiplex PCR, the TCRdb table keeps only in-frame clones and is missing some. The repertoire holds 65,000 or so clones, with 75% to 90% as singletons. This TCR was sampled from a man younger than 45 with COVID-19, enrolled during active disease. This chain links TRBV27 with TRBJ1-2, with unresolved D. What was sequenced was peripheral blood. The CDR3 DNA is TGTGCCACCCGCCGCGACACTAACTATGGCTACACCTTC. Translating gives CATRRDTNYGYTF.